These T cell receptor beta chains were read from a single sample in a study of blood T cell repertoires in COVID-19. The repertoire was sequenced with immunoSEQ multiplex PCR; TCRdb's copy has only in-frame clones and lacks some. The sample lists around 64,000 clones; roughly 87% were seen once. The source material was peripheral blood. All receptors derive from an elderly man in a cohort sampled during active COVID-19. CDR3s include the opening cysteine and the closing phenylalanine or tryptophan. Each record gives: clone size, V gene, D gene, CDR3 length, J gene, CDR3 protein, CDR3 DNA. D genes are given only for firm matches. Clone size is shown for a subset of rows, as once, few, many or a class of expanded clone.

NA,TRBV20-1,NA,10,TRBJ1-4,CSVGLEKLFF,TGCAGTGTGGGACTCGAAAAACTGTTTTTT
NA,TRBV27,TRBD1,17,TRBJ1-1,CASSSPRGGRMNTEAFF,TGTGCCAGCAGTTCCCCCCGAGGGGGCCGAATGAACACTGAAGCTTTCTTT
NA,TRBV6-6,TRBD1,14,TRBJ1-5,CASSRRDRDQPQHF,TGTGCCAGCAGTCGCCGGGACAGGGATCAGCCCCAGCATTTT
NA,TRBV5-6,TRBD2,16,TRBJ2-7,CASSLRRLAGSYEQYF,TGTGCCAGCAGCTTAAGGAGACTAGCGGGCTCCTACGAGCAGTACTTC
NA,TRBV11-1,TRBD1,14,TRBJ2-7,CASSLNRGPYEQYF,TGTGCCAGCAGCTTAAACAGGGGGCCCTACGAGCAGTACTTC
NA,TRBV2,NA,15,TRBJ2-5,CASSGNRVYGQTQYF,TGTGCCAGCAGTGGAAACAGGGTGTACGGTCAGACCCAGTACTTC
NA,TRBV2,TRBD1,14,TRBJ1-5,CASRLGQVGPPQHF,TGTGCCAGCAGGTTGGGACAGGTGGGCCCGCCCCAGCATTTT
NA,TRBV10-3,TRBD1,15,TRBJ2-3,CAIRPGQGNTDTQYF,TGTGCCATTAGACCGGGACAGGGAAACACAGATACGCAGTATTTT
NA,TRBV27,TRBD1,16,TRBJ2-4,CASSLRQGLAKNIQYF,TGTGCCAGCAGTTTACGACAGGGCTTAGCCAAAAACATTCAGTACTTC
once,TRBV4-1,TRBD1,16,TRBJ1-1,CASSQHLGQGATEAFF,TGCGCCAGCAGCCAGCATTTAGGACAGGGGGCAACTGAAGCTTTCTTT
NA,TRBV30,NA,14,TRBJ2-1,CAWSVGSGYNEQFF,TGTGCCTGGAGTGTTGGTAGCGGATACAATGAGCAGTTCTTC
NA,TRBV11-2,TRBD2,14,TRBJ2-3,CASSPGTSSHTQYF,TGTGCCAGCAGCCCCGGGACTAGCTCTCATACGCAGTATTTT
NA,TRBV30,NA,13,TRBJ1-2,CAWSPQAVEGYTF,TGTGCCTGGAGTCCCCAAGCGGTCGAGGGCTACACCTTC
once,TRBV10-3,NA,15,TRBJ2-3,CAISGSGAETDTQYF,TGTGCCATCAGTGGTAGCGGAGCTGAAACAGATACGCAGTATTTT
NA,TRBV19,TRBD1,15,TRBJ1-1,CASSIRDRGNTEAFF,TGTGCCAGTAGCATACGGGACAGGGGTAACACTGAAGCTTTCTTT
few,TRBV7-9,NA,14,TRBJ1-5,CASSLDGSNQPQHF,TGTGCCAGCAGCTTAGATGGCAGCAATCAGCCCCAGCATTTT
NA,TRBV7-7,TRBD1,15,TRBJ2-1,CASSRGQGAYNEQFF,TGTGCCAGCAGCCGGGGACAGGGGGCCTACAATGAGCAGTTCTTC
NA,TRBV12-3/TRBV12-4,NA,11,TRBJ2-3,CASSPRDTQYF,TGTGCCAGCAGCCCTAGAGATACGCAGTATTTT
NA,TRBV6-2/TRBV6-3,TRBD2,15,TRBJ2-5,CASSDWTSGQETQYF,TGTGCCAGCAGCGACTGGACTAGCGGACAAGAGACCCAGTACTTC
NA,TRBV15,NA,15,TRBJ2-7,CATSRESLDSYEQYF,TGTGCCACCAGCAGAGAGAGCTTAGACTCCTACGAGCAGTACTTC
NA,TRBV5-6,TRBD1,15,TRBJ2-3,CASSIRDRNTDTQYF,TGTGCCAGCAGCATCCGGGACAGGAACACAGATACGCAGTATTTT
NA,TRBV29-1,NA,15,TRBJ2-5,CSVEATPRSKETQYF,TGCAGCGTTGAAGCCACTCCCCGGAGTAAAGAGACCCAGTACTTC
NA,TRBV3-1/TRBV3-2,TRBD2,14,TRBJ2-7,CASSQERGGLGQYF,TGTGCCAGCAGCCAAGAGCGGGGGGGGCTGGGGCAGTACTTC
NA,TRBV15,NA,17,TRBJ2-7,CATSRPSGGRTSYEQYF,TGTGCCACCAGCAGACCCTCAGGAGGGAGGACCTCCTACGAGCAGTACTTC
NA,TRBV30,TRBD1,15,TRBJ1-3,CAWSFDRGSGNTIYF,TGTGCCTGGTCCTTTGACAGGGGTTCAGGAAACACCATATATTTT
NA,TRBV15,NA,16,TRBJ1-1,CATSRDKAGMNTEAFF,TGTGCCACCAGCAGAGATAAGGCAGGGATGAACACTGAAGCTTTCTTT
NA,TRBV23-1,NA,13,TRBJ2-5,CASSLGSRETQYF,TGCGCCAGCAGTCTTGGGAGTAGGGAGACCCAGTACTTC
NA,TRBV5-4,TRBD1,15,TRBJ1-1,CASSPRTGVGTEAFF,TGTGCCAGCAGCCCTAGGACAGGGGTCGGCACTGAAGCTTTCTTT
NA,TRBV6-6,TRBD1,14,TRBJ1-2,CASSYDRERYGYTF,TGTGCCAGCAGCTATGACAGGGAGAGATATGGCTACACCTTC
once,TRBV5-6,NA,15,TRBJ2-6,CASSLRGSGANVLTF,TGTGCCAGCAGCCTACGGGGCTCTGGGGCCAACGTCCTGACTTTC
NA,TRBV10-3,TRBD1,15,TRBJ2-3,CAISSGTGWADTQYF,TGTGCCATCAGTTCCGGGACAGGGTGGGCAGATACGCAGTATTTT
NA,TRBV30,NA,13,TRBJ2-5,CAWSLGHQETQYF,TGTGCCTGGAGTCTGGGCCACCAAGAGACCCAGTACTTC
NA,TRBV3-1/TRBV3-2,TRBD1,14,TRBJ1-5,CASSQDRVYQPQHF,TGTGCCAGCAGCCAGGACAGGGTTTATCAGCCCCAGCATTTT
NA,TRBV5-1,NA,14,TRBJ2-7,CASSQGTASYEQYF,TGCGCCAGCAGCCAGGGGACGGCCTCCTACGAGCAGTACTTC
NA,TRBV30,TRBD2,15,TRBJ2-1,CAWSPAGGTYNEQFF,TGTGCCTGGAGTCCCGCGGGGGGAACCTACAATGAGCAGTTCTTC
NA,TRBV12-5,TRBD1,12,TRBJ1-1,CASGPRTGKAFF,TGTGCTAGTGGCCCCCGGACAGGGAAAGCTTTCTTT
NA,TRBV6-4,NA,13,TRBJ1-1,CASSDSYTGEAFF,TGTGCCAGCAGTGACTCTTACACGGGTGAAGCTTTCTTT
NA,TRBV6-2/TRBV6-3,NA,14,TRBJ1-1,CASSYRQANTEAFF,TGTGCCAGCAGTTATCGGCAGGCAAACACTGAAGCTTTCTTT
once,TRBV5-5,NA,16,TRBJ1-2,CASSFRDDGGDYGYTF,TGTGCCAGCAGCTTCCGAGATGACGGCGGGGACTATGGCTACACCTTC
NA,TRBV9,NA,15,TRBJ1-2,CASSVGQRANYGYTF,TGTGCCAGCAGCGTCGGACAGAGGGCTAACTATGGCTACACCTTC
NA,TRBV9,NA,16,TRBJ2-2,CASSVSWRLNTGELFF,TGTGCCAGCAGCGTAAGCTGGCGGTTGAACACCGGGGAGCTGTTTTTT
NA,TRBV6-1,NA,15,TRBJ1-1,CASSELRGAEGEAFF,TGTGCCAGCAGTGAACTGCGGGGGGCGGAGGGTGAAGCTTTCTTT
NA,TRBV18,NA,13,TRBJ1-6,CASSPSGGGPLHF,TGTGCCAGCTCACCGTCGGGGGGGGGACCCCTCCACTTT
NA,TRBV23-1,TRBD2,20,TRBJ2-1,CASSQSRTSGRTTSYNEQFF,TGCGCCAGCAGTCAATCGAGGACTAGCGGGAGGACCACCTCCTACAATGAGCAGTTCTTC
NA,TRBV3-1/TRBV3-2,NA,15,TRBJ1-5,CASSQGTASNQPQHF,TGTGCCAGCAGCCAAGGGACAGCCAGCAATCAGCCCCAGCATTTT
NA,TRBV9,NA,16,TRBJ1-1,CASSVELGTGVAEAFF,TGTGCCAGCAGCGTAGAACTTGGGACGGGGGTCGCTGAAGCTTTCTTT
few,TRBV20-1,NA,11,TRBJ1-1,CSARDPTGAFF,TGCAGTGCTAGAGATCCTACAGGCGCTTTCTTT
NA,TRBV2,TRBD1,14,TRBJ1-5,CASNEGGGGQPQHF,TGTGCCAGCAACGAAGGCGGAGGGGGCCAGCCCCAGCATTTT
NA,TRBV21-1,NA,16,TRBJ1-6,CASSNRDRVTNSPLHF,TGTGCCAGCAGCAACCGGGACAGGGTGACTAATTCACCCCTCCACTTT
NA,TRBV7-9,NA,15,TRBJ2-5,CASSLPLGGLETQYF,TGTGCCAGCAGCTTGCCCCTAGGGGGTTTGGAGACCCAGTACTTC
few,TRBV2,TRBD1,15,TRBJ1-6,CASNTGGAGNSPLHF,TGTGCCAGCAACACAGGGGGCGCGGGTAATTCACCCCTCCACTTT
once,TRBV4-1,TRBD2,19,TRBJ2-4,CASSQDLAGGLLAKNIQYF,TGCGCCAGCAGCCAAGACCTAGCGGGAGGCCTTCTAGCCAAAAACATTCAGTACTTC
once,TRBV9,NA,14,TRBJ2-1,CASSVAGGEGGQFF,TGTGCCAGCAGCGTAGCTGGTGGGGAAGGAGGGCAGTTCTTC